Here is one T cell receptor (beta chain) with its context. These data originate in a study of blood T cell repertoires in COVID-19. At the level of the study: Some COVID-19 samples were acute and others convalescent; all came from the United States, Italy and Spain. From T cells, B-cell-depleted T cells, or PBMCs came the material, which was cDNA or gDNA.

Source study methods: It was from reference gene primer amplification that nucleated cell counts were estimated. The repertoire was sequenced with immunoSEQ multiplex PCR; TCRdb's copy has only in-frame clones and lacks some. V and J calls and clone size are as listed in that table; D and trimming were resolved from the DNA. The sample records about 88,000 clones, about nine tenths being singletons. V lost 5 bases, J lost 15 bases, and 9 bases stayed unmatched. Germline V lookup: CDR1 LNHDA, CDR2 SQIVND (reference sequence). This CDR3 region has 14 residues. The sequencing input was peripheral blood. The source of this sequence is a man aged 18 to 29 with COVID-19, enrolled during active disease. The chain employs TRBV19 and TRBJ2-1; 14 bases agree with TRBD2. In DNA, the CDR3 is TGTGCCAGTAGTGCGGGACTAGCGGGAGTCCCCCCGTTCTTC. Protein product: CASSAGLAGVPPFF.